Listed below are T cell receptor beta chains from one sample, sequenced in a study of post-analysis software for immune sequencing data. TCRdb re-called the PCR reads with MiXCR, one entry per CDR3 protein. This table holds about 800,000 distinct CDR3 sequences, 25% to 30% found once. The sequencing sample was made of blood. These receptors all stem from a girl between 5 and 17 years old with multiple sclerosis. CDR3s include the opening cysteine and the closing phenylalanine or tryptophan. D genes are given only for firm matches. Clone size appears in some rows only: once, few, many, or a class for an expanded clone.

CDR3aa: CASSLGTGATYGYTF
CDR3nt: TGTGCCAGCAGCTTAGGTACAGGGGCGACATATGGCTACACCTTC
v_gene: TRBV7-2
abundance: few
j_gene: TRBJ1-2
d_gene: TRBD1

CDR3aa: CSAPDFLAGPQYNEQFF
CDR3nt: TGCAGTGCGCCCGACTTCCTGGCGGGGCCCCAGTACAATGAGCAGTTCTTC
v_gene: TRBV20-1
abundance: .
j_gene: TRBJ2-1
d_gene: .

CDR3aa: CASSKGLAGGQETQYF
CDR3nt: TGTGCCAGCAGCAAAGGACTAGCGGGGGGCCAAGAGACCCAGTACTTC
v_gene: TRBV7-2
abundance: few
j_gene: TRBJ2-5
d_gene: TRBD2

CDR3aa: CASSEAGGYEQYF
CDR3nt: TGTGCCAGCAGTGAAGCGGGAGGGTACGAGCAGTACTTC
v_gene: TRBV28
abundance: few
j_gene: TRBJ2-7
d_gene: TRBD2

CDR3aa: CASSLDYKGYGYTF
CDR3nt: TGTGCCAGCAGCTTAGATTACAAAGGATATGGCTACACCTTC
v_gene: TRBV7-2
abundance: few
j_gene: TRBJ1-2
d_gene: .

CDR3aa: CSARGPAAFEQYF
CDR3nt: TGCAGTGCTAGAGGCCCCGCCGCTTTCGAGCAGTACTTC
v_gene: TRBV20-1
abundance: .
j_gene: TRBJ2-7
d_gene: .

CDR3aa: CASSQEMIAGNEKLFF
CDR3nt: TGCGCCAGCAGCCAAGAGATGATCGCAGGCAATGAAAAACTGTTTTTT
v_gene: TRBV4-1
abundance: .
j_gene: TRBJ1-4
d_gene: .

CDR3aa: CASSPAPRRSYNEQFF
CDR3nt: TGCGCCAGCAGCCCGGCCCCGCGAAGGTCCTACAATGAGCAGTTCTTC
v_gene: TRBV5-1
abundance: .
j_gene: TRBJ2-1
d_gene: .

CDR3aa: CASSPYRGVPYGYTF
CDR3nt: TGTGCCAGCAGTCCATACAGGGGGGTCCCCTATGGCTACACCTTC
v_gene: TRBV12-3/TRBV12-4
abundance: .
j_gene: TRBJ1-2
d_gene: TRBD1

CDR3aa: CASSLAVGWQFF
CDR3nt: TGTGCCAGCAGCTTAGCCGTCGGGTGGCAGTTCTTC
v_gene: TRBV7-9
abundance: .
j_gene: TRBJ2-1
d_gene: .

CDR3aa: CSAPKQRTSTDTQYF
CDR3nt: TGCAGTGCCCCAAAGCAGCGGACAAGTACAGATACGCAGTATTTT
v_gene: TRBV20-1
abundance: .
j_gene: TRBJ2-3
d_gene: .

CDR3aa: CASSSGQGAYNEQFF
CDR3nt: TGTGCCAGCAGCTCGGGACAGGGAGCCTACAATGAGCAGTTCTTC
v_gene: TRBV5-1
abundance: many
j_gene: TRBJ2-1
d_gene: TRBD1

CDR3aa: CASSLTGAAEAFF
CDR3nt: TGTGCCAGCAGCTTAACGGGGGCGGCTGAAGCTTTCTTT
v_gene: TRBV7-8
abundance: few
j_gene: TRBJ1-1
d_gene: .

CDR3aa: CASSIESRDTLSNQPQHF
CDR3nt: TGTGCCAGCAGCATCGAGTCCCGGGACACTCTTAGCAATCAGCCCCAGCATTTT
v_gene: TRBV21-1
abundance: .
j_gene: TRBJ1-5
d_gene: .

CDR3aa: CAITQGFTGNEQFF
CDR3nt: TGTGCCATCACCCAGGGCTTTACGGGCAATGAGCAGTTCTTC
v_gene: TRBV28
abundance: .
j_gene: TRBJ2-1
d_gene: .

CDR3aa: CASSDPFGTGKQYF
CDR3nt: TGTGCCAGCAGTGACCCCTTCGGTACAGGGAAGCAGTACTTC
v_gene: TRBV6-1
abundance: many
j_gene: TRBJ2-7
d_gene: .

CDR3aa: CSANLARTLQETQYF
CDR3nt: TGCAGTGCTAACCTAGCGCGTACGCTTCAAGAGACCCAGTACTTC
v_gene: TRBV20-1
abundance: many
j_gene: TRBJ2-5
d_gene: .

CDR3aa: CSARAIDTGGLVSPLHF
CDR3nt: TGCAGTGCTAGAGCAATCGACACAGGGGGCCTAGTTTCACCCCTCCACTTT
v_gene: TRBV20-1
abundance: few
j_gene: TRBJ1-6
d_gene: TRBD1